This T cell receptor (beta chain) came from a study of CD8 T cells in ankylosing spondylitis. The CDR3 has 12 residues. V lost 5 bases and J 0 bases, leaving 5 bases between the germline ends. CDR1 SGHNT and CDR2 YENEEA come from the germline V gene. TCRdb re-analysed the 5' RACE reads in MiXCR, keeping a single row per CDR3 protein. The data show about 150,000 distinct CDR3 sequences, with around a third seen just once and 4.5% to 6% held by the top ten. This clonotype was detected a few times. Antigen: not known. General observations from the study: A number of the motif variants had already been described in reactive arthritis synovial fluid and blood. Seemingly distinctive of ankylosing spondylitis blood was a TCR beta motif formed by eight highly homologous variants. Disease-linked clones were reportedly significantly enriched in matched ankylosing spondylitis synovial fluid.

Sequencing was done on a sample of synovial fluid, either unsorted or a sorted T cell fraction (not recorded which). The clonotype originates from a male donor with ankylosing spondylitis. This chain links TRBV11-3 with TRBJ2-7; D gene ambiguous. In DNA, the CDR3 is TGTGCCAGCAGCGAGAGCTCCTACGAGCAGTACTTC. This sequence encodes CASSESSYEQYF.